One TCR beta chain is described in this entry. Its antigen remains unknown. These data come from a study of OX40 agonist ivuxolimab in advanced cancers. Produced via immunoSEQ multiplex PCR; TCRdb's table is partial and in-frame only. The sample lists around 56,000 clones; 82% were seen once. This CDR3 contains 14 residues. Trimming took off 4 bases at V and 4 bases at J, with 11 bases between the two ends. Germline-derived CDR1 and CDR2 are MGHDK and SYGVNS. Study results and caveats: Partial responders at 0.1-3.0 mg/kg showed near-lowest clonal expansion. Low normalized T-cell clonal expansion was additionally recorded for some nonresponders.

The genes are TRBV25-1 and TRBJ2-4; D tentatively fits TRBD1 or TRBD2 (5 bases each). The specimen comprised CD4+ or CD8+ T cells sorted from blood, sampled in a trial of the OX40 agonist ivuxolimab. This clonotype originated in an adult with an advanced solid tumor such as melanoma, head and neck, liver or kidney cancer. The CDR3 nucleotides are TGTGCCAGCAGTGGACCGGGGCCGAAAAACATTCAGTACTTC. This gives the protein CASSGPGPKNIQYF.